These 9 T cell receptor beta chains originate from one sample sequenced in a study of blood T cells in healthy people across ages. Using a J-beta primer mix together with a sample-barcoded 5' primer, a second PCR was run for about 6 to 12 cycles. TCRdb analysed the 5' RACE reads with MiXCR anew, one entry per CDR3 protein. Seen here are about 640,000 distinct CDR3 sequences, approximately 50% observed once, and the top ten hold roughly 34%. The sequencing sample was made of blood. The receptors originated from a man in his fifties or sixties in good health.

This clonotype was seen repeatedly, ten times or more. This chain links TRBV12-3 or TRBV12-4 with TRBJ1-4; possibly TRBD1 for D (6 bases). The germline V and J ends were trimmed by 1 base and 0 bases, with 12 bases remaining between them. The CDR3 extends over 17 amino acids. The CDR3 here is CASSLGGGLATNEKLFF. The DNA of the CDR3 is TGTGCCAGCAGTTTAGGTGGGGGGCTCGCAACTAATGAAAAACTGTTTTTT.

Only a few counts were recorded for this clonotype. The rearrangement uses TRBV3-1 and TRBJ2-5; D gene unclear. Trimming left V 0 bases short and J 2 bases short, with 10 bases between. The CDR3 totals 15 residues. Germline CDR1 and CDR2: LGHDT and YNNKEL (reference sequence). For the CDR3, the DNA is TGTGCCAGCAGCCAAGATCAGGCTGGGCAAGAGACCCAGTACTTC. Its protein product is CASSQDQAGQETQYF.

This chain connects TRBV4-1 to TRBJ1-1; D is unclear. V was clipped by 3 bases and J by 6 bases, with 8 bases between them. CDR3 length: 12 amino acids. Germline V gene sequence: CDR1 MGHRA, CDR2 YSYEKL. CDR3 bases: TGCGCCAGCAGCCAGGTCGGCTCTGAAGCTTTCTTT. Amino acids: CASSQVGSEAFF.

This clonotype was counted only a few times. The chain joins TRBV4-2 to TRBJ1-2, with D possibly being TRBD1 (6 bases). This CDR3 comprises 15 residues. Germline lookup yields CDR1 LGHNA and CDR2 YNFKEQ. V was clipped by 1 base and J by 2 bases, with 11 bases between them. CDR3 in DNA: TGTGCCAGCAGCCAAGTATCAGGGGTAAACTATGGCTACACCTTC. Amino acids: CASSQVSGVNYGYTF.

The chain is built from TRBV18 and TRBJ2-5, with a tentative D call TRBD1 (5 bases). The CDR3 sequence is 14 residues long. The germline V gene has CDR1 KGHSH and CDR2 LQKENI. The germline V and J ends were trimmed by 2 bases and 5 bases, with 12 bases remaining between them. CDR3 sequence reads: CASSPGAGMETQYF. In DNA, the CDR3 is TGTGCCAGCTCACCAGGTGCAGGGATGGAGACCCAGTACTTC.

The table lists this clonotype with a few counts. The CDR3, as DNA: TGCAGTGCGCCTAACAGGGCTGGGGCCAACGTCCTGACTTTC. It is translated as CSAPNRAGANVLTF. The chain combines TRBV20-1 with TRBJ2-6, with a weak D call TRBD1 (6 bases). Germline values: CDR1 DFQATT, CDR2 SNEGSKA (reference sequence). V was trimmed by 6 bases and J by 2 bases, leaving 11 bases between them. CDR3 length: 14 residues.

V is TRBV20-1 and J is TRBJ2-3; 7 positions agree with TRBD1. The CDR3 totals 14 residues. Germline CDR1 and CDR2: DFQATT and SNEGSKA (reference sequence). With V trimmed by 0 bases and J by 5 bases, 5 bases remained unmatched. CDR3 DNA: TGCAGTGCTAGAGAACCCCGACAGGGAGATACGCAGTATTTT. Its protein is CSAREPRQGDTQYF.

V usage is TRBV7-2 and J usage is TRBJ2-4; D call uncertain. Near its end, the DNA agrees better with TRBJ2-5, so the J call may be wrong. Germline V gives CDR1 SGHTA, CDR2 FQGNSA. The CDR3 is 14 residues long. This CDR3 is CASSLVALVETQYF. In nucleotides, the CDR3 is TGTGCCAGCAGCTTAGTTGCTCTGGTAGAGACCCAGTACTTC.

The CDR3 reads CASSVERARGGYTF. DNA for the CDR3: TGTGCCAGCAGTGTTGAAAGGGCCCGTGGGGGCTACACCTTC. The V gene is TRBV6-1, the J gene TRBJ1-2; D ambiguous. Trimming removed 4 bases at V and 8 bases at J, with 17 bases between. The CDR3 runs 14 residues. Germline CDR1 and CDR2: MNHNS and SASEGT.